This TCR beta chain was recorded in a study of vaccination effects on CD4 cells after COVID-19. Here immunoSEQ multiplex PCR was the method, and the copy in TCRdb shows in-frame clones only, minus some. The profile shows under 25,000 clones, around 72% of them singletons. For this clone: The antigen is not known.

Under the ViraFEST assay, PBMC were stimulated with viral peptide pools so that antigen-specific CD4+ T cells expanded. Sequencing was performed afterwards. Once cultured for approximately ten days, the cells underwent separation to obtain CD4+ T cells. No vaccinee had earlier SARS-CoV-2 infection, and nucleocapsid antibodies were negative. The CDR3 extends over 13 amino acids. Germline values: CDR1 SGHNT, CDR2 YENEEA. V was pared by 0 bases and J by 4 bases, with 5 bases between. The chain couples TRBV11-3 to TRBJ2-3; D not certain. This clonotype was sampled from a human donor who received a COVID-19 vaccine. The sequenced sample was CD4+ T cells from PBMCs cultured with SARS-CoV-2 spike peptides, obtained before COVID-19 vaccination. Here the CDR3 DNA reads TGTGCCAGCAGCTTAGACAGGTCAGATACGCAGTATTTT. It is translated as CASSLDRSDTQYF. Full variable domain (rest looked up from reference TRBV11-3 and TRBJ2-3): EAGVVQSPRYKIIEKKQPVAFWCNPISGHNTLYWYLQNLGQGPELLIRYENEEAVDDSQLPKDRFSAERLKGVDSTLKIQPAELGDSAVYLCASSLDRSDTQYFGPGTRLTVL.